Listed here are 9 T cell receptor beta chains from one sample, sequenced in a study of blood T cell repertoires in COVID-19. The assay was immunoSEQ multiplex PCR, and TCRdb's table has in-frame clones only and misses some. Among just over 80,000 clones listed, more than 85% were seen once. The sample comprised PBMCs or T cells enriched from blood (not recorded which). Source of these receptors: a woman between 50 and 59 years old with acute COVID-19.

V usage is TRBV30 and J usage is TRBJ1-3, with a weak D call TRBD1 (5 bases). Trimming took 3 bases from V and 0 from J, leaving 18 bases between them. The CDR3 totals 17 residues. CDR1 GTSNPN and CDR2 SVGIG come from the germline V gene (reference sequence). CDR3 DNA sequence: TGTGCCTGGAGCATGGGGGGATTGCGGAGCTCTGGAAACACCATATATTTT. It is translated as CAWSMGGLRSSGNTIYF.

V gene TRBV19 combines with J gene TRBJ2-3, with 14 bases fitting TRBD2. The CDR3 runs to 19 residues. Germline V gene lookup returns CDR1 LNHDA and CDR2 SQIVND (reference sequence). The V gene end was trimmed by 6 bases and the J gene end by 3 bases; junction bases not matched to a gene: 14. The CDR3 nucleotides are TGTGCCAGTAGCCCGGGACTAGCGGGGGATGCGGGGGTAACAGATACGCAGTATTTT. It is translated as CASSPGLAGDAGVTDTQYF. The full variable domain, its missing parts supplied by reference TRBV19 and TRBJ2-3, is DGGITQSPKYLFRKEGQNVTLSCEQNLNHDAMYWYRQDPGQGLRLIYYSQIVNDFQKGDIAEGYSVSREKKESFPLTVTSAQKNPTAFYLCASSPGLAGDAGVTDTQYFGPGTRLTVL.

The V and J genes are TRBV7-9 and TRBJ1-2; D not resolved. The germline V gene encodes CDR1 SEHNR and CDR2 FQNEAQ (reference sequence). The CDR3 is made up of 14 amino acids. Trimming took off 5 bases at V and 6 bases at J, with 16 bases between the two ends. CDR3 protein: CASSTPTGGDGYTF. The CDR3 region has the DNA TGTGCCAGCAGCACACCAACCGGCGGGGATGGCTACACCTTC.

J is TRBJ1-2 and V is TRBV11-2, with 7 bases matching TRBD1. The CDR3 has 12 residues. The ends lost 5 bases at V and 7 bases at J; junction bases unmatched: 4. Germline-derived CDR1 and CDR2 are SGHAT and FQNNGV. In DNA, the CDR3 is TGTGCCAGCAGCGCCCCAGGGGGTGGCTACACCTTC. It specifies CASSAPGGGYTF.

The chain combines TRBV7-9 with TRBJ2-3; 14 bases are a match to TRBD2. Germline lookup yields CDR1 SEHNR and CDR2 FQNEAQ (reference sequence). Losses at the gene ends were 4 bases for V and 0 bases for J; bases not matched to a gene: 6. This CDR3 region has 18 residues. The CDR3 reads CASSWGLAGVESTDTQYF. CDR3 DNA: TGTGCCAGCAGCTGGGGACTAGCGGGAGTGGAAAGCACAGATACGCAGTATTTT.

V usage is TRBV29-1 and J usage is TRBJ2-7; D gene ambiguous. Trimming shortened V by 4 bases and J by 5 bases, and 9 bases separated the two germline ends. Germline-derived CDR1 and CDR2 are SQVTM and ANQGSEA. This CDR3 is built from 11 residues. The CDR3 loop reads CSVGGLHEQYF. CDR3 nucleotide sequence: TGCAGCGTTGGTGGCCTCCACGAGCAGTACTTC.

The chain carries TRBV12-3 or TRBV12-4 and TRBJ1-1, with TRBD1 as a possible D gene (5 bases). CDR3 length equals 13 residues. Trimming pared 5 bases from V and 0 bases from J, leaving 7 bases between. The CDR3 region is CASSTGLNTEAFF. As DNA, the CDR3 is TGTGCCAGCAGTACAGGATTGAACACTGAAGCTTTCTTT.

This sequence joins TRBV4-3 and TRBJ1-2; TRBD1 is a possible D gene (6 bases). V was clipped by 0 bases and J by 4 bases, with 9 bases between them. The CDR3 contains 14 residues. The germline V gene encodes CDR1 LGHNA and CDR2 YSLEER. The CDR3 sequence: CASSQDRGSYGYTF. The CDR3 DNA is TGCGCCAGCAGCCAAGACAGGGGAAGCTATGGCTACACCTTC.

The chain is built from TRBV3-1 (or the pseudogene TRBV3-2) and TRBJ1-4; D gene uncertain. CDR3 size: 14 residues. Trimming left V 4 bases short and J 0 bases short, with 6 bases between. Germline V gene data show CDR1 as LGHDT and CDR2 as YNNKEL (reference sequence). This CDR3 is CASSRGATNEKLFF. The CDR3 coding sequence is TGTGCCAGCAGCCGGGGAGCAACTAATGAAAAACTGTTTTTT.